Listed below are T cell receptor beta chains from one sample, sequenced in a study of T cell responses to AZD1222 COVID-19 vaccine. Profiling relied on immunoSEQ multiplex PCR, and the TCRdb table lists in-frame clones only, not all of them. The sample yields about 160,000 clones, around 93% seen once. The sample was peripheral blood, taken on day 0 of AZD1222 vaccination. Receptors were obtained from an adult in good health. The CDR3 runs from the conserved cysteine through the conserved F or W. The order of the fields is J gene, V gene, D gene, clone size, CDR3 DNA, CDR3 protein. A D gene is named only where the DNA matches it firmly. Size values are once, few and many counts, or a class for expanded clones, and some rows have none.

>TRBJ1-1|TRBV7-6|TRBD1|.
TGTGCCAGCAGCTTAAAGACAGGGGCTGAAGCTTTCTTT
CASSLKTGAEAFF
>TRBJ1-2|TRBV30|.|.
TGTGCCTGTGGGACCTCTCCGGGTACCTTC
CACGTSPGTF
>TRBJ1-4|TRBV19|.|.
TGTGCCAGTAGTCCTATGGGGGATGTCGGCGAAAAACTGTTTTTT
CASSPMGDVGEKLFF
>TRBJ1-2|TRBV27|.|.
TGTGCCAGCAGTCCTCCCCCCGGGACAAACTATGGCTACACCTTC
CASSPPPGTNYGYTF
>TRBJ1-2|TRBV6-5|.|.
TGTGCCAGCAGTTACTCAGTCGGCTCACGGGACGATGGCTACACCTTC
CASSYSVGSRDDGYTF
>TRBJ2-5|TRBV5-1|.|.
TGCGCCAGCAGTCAACAGGGAATTCAAGAGACCCAGTACTTC
CASSQQGIQETQYF
>TRBJ2-7|TRBV7-2|TRBD2|once
TGTGCCAGCAGGGATGAGCGGGGGAACTACGAGCAGTACTTC
CASRDERGNYEQYF
>TRBJ2-3|TRBV21-1|.|.
TGTGCCGGCCCGGGACAGGGGATATATACGCAGTATTTT
CAGPGQGIYTQYF
>TRBJ2-1|TRBV29-1|TRBD1|.
TGCAGCGTTGAATTGGGACAGGGGGCCTTGGATGAGCAGTTCTTC
CSVELGQGALDEQFF
>TRBJ1-1|TRBV30|TRBD1|.
TGTGCCTGGGCTACAGGGGGGGACACTGAAGCTTTCTTT
CAWATGGDTEAFF
>TRBJ1-1|TRBV28|.|.
TGTGCCAGCAGTAGTCCTCGCAACACTGAAGCTTTCTTT
CASSSPRNTEAFF
>TRBJ2-1|TRBV19|.|.
TGTGCCAGTAGTATATTGGCAGCCGCGACGTCCTACAATGAGCAGTTCTTC
CASSILAAATSYNEQFF
>TRBJ2-2|TRBV13|TRBD2|once
TGTGCCAGCAGCTTTAAGGGACTAGCAAAAAGCGGGGAGCTGTTTTTT
CASSFKGLAKSGELFF
>TRBJ1-3|TRBV6-2/TRBV6-3|TRBD1|.
TGTGCCAGCAGTTACGGGGACAGCCTATCTGGAAACACCATATATTTT
CASSYGDSLSGNTIYF
>TRBJ2-7|TRBV11-2|TRBD1|.
TGTGCCAGCAGCCCAGGACAGGCGCTAATGTACGGGCAGTACTTC
CASSPGQALMYGQYF
>TRBJ1-1|TRBV28|.|once
TGTGCCAGCATGTGGGTAACGAACACTGAAGCTTTCTTT
CASMWVTNTEAFF
>TRBJ1-2|TRBV7-2|TRBD1|.
TGTGCCAGCAGCTTAAGTCCCGGGACAGGGAACTATGGCTACACCTTC
CASSLSPGTGNYGYTF
>TRBJ1-4|TRBV2|.|.
TGTGCCAGCAGTGAAAACAGGGCAAATGAAAAACTGTTTTTT
CASSENRANEKLFF
>TRBJ2-7|TRBV7-9|.|.
TGTGCCAGCAGCTTAATATCCGGACTTACCTACGAGCAGTACTTC
CASSLISGLTYEQYF
>TRBJ1-6|TRBV19|.|.
TGTGCCAGTAGCACAGGGCAATCACCCCTCCACTTT
CASSTGQSPLHF
>TRBJ2-1|TRBV6-5|.|.
TGTGCCAGCATCCTTTCTAACCAGGGGTACAATGGGCAGTTCTTC
CASILSNQGYNGQFF
>TRBJ1-1|TRBV7-2|TRBD1|.
TGTGCCAGCAGTCGACAGGGCTGGACTGAAGCTTTCTTT
CASSRQGWTEAFF